This entry concerns a single T cell receptor (beta chain). The data stem from a study of radiotherapy plus CTLA-4 blockade in lung cancer. Trimming pared 0 bases from V and 6 bases from J, leaving 15 bases between. This CDR3 contains 15 residues. The germline CDR1 and CDR2 sequences are ENHRY and SYGVKD. Assay used: immunoSEQ multiplex PCR; TCRdb lists only in-frame clones, some missing. The data show more than 90,000 clones, about 86% seen once. This clonotype originated in a human donor with non-small cell lung cancer that progressed on radiotherapy plus ipilimumab. V gene TRBV10-3 combines with J gene TRBJ2-7; D uncertain. The material sequenced was peripheral blood, taken from a patient treated with radiotherapy plus ipilimumab. CDR3 region: CAISESTSWWAEQYF. The CDR3 region has the DNA TGTGCCATCAGTGAGTCGACATCCTGGTGGGCCGAGCAGTACTTC.